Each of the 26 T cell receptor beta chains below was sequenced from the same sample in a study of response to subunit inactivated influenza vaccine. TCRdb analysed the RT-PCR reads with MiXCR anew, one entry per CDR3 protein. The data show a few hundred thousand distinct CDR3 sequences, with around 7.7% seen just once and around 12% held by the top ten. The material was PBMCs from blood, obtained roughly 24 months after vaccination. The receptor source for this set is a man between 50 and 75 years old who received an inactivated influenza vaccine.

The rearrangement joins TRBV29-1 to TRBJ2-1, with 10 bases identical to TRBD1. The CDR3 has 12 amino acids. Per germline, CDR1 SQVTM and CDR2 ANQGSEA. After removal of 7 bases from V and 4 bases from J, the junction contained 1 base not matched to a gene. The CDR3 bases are TGCAGCGGGGGACAGGGGTACAATGAGCAGTTCTTC. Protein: CSGGQGYNEQFF.

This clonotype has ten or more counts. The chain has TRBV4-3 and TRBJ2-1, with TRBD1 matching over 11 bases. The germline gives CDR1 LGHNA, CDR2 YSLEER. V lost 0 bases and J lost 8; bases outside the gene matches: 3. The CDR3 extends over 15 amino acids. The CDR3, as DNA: TGCGCCAGCAGCCAAGAGGACAGGGGGCTCCATGAGCAGTTCTTC. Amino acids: CASSQEDRGLHEQFF.

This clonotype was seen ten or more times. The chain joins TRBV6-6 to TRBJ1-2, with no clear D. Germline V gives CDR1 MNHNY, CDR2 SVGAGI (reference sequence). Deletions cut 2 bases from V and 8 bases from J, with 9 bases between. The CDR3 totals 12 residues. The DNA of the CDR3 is TGTGCCAGCAGTTACCCCAGTGGGGGCTACACCTTC. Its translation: CASSYPSGGYTF.

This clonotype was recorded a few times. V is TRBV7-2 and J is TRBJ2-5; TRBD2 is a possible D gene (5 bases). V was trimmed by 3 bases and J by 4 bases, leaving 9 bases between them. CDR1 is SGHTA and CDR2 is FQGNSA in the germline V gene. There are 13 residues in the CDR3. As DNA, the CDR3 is TGTGCCAGCAGCTTCCGGACTGGAGAGACCCAGTACTTC. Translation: CASSFRTGETQYF.

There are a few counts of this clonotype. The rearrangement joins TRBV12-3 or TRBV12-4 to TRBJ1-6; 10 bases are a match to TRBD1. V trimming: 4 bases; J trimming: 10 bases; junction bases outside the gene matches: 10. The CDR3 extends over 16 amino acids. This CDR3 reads CASSSTGGILGSPLHF. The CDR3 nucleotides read TGTGCCAGCAGTTCGACAGGGGGCATTCTTGGATCACCCCTCCACTTT.

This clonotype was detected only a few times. CDR3 protein: CASSSRTALLNTGELFF. The DNA for the CDR3 is TGTGCCAGCAGCTCGCGGACGGCACTCCTTAACACCGGGGAGCTGTTTTTT. The chain joins TRBV7-6 to TRBJ2-2; D remains ambiguous. The CDR3 is 17 amino acids. The germline V gene encodes CDR1 SGHVS and CDR2 FNYEAQ. The ends were cut back, 4 bases at V and 2 bases at J, with 17 bases in the middle.

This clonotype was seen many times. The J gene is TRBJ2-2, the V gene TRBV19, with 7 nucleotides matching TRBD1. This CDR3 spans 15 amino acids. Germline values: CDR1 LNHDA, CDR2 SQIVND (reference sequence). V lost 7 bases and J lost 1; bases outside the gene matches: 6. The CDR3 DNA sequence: TGTGCCAGTAAGCCGGGACAGAAGAACACCGGGGAGCTGTTTTTT. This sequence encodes CASKPGQKNTGELFF. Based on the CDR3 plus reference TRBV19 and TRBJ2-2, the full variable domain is DGGITQSPKYLFRKEGQNVTLSCEQNLNHDAMYWYRQDPGQGLRLIYYSQIVNDFQKGDIAEGYSVSREKKESFPLTVTSAQKNPTAFYLCASKPGQKNTGELFFGEGSRLTVL.

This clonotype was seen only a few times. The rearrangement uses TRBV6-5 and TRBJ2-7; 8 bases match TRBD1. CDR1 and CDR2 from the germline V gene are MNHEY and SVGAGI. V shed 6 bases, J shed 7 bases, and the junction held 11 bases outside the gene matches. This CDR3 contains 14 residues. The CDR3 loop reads CASSYAAGGDEQYF. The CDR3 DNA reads TGTGCCAGCAGCTACGCCGCAGGGGGCGATGAGCAGTACTTC.

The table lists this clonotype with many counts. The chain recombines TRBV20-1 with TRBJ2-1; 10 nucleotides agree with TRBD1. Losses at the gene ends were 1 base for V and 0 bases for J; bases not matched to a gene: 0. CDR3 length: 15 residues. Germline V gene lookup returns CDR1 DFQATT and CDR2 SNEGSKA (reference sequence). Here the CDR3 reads CSARGTGGSYNEQFF. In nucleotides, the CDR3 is TGCAGTGCTAGAGGGACAGGGGGCTCCTACAATGAGCAGTTCTTC.

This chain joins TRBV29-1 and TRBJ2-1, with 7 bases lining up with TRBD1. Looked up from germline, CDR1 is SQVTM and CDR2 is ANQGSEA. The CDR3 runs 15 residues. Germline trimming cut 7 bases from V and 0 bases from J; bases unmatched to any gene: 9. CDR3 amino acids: CSAGPGGISYNEQFF. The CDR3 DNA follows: TGCAGCGCTGGCCCAGGGGGAATCTCCTACAATGAGCAGTTCTTC.

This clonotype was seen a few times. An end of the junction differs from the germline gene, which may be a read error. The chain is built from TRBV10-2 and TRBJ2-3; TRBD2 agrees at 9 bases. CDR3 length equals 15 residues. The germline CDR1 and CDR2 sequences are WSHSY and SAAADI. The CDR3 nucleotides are TGCGCCACCAGTTTGGTTAGCGGGAGTAGCGATACGCAGTATTTT. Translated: CATSLVSGSSDTQYF.

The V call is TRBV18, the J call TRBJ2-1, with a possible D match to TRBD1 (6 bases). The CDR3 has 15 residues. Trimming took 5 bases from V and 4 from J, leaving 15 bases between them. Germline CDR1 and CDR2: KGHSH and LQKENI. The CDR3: CASSSTGRGYNEQFF. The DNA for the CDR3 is TGTGCCAGCTCATCCACAGGGAGAGGGTACAATGAGCAGTTCTTC.

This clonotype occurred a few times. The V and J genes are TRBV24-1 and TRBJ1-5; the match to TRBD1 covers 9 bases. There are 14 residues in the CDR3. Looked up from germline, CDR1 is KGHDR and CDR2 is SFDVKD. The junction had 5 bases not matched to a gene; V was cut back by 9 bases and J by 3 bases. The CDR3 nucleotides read TGTGCCACCCAGGGACAGGGCTTCAATCAGCCCCAGCATTTT. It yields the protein CATQGQGFNQPQHF.

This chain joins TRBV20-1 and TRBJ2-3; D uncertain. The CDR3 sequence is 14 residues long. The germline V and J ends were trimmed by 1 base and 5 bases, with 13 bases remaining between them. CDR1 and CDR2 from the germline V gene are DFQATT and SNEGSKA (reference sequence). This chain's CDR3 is CSARATLGVDTQYF. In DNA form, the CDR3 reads TGCAGTGCTAGAGCTACACTGGGTGTAGATACGCAGTATTTT.

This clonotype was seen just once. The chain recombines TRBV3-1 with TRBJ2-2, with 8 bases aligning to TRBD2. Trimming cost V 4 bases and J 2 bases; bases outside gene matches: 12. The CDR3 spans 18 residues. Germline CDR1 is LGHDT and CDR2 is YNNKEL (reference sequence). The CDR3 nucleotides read TGTGCCAGCAGCCCATCACTGGGGACTAGGGTTAACACCGGGGAGCTGTTTTTT. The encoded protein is CASSPSLGTRVNTGELFF.

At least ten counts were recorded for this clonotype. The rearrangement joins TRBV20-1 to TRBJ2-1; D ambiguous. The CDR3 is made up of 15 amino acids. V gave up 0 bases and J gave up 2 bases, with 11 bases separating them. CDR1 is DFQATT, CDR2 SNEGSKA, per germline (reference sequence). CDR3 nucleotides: TGCAGTGCTAGAGATCCCCTAGATCCCTACAATGAGCAGTTCTTC. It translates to CSARDPLDPYNEQFF.

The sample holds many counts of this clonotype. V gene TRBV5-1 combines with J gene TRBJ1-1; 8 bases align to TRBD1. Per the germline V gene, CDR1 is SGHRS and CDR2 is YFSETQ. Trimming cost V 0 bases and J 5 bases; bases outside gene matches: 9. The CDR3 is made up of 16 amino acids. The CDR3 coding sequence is TGCGCCAGCAGCTTGGGCCAGGGGGCCGTTGGGACTGAAGCTTTCTTT. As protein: CASSLGQGAVGTEAFF. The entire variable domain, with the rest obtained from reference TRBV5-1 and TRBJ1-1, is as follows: KAGVTQTPRYLIKTRGQQVTLSCSPISGHRSVSWYQQTPGQGLQFLFEYFSETQRNKGNFPGRFSGRQFSNSRSEMNVSTLELGDSALYLCASSLGQGAVGTEAFFGQGTRLTVV.

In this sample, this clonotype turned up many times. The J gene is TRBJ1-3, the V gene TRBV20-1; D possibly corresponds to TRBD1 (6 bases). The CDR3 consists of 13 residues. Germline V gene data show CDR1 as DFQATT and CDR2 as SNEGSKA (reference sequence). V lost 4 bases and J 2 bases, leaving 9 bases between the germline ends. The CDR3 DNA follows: TGCAGTGCTACACAGGGCCCTGGAAACACCATATATTTT. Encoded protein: CSATQGPGNTIYF.

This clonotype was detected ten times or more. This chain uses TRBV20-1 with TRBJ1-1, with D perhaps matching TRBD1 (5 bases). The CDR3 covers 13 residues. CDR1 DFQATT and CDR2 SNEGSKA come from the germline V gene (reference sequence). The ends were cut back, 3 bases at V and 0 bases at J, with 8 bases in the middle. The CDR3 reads CSASGGVNTEAFF. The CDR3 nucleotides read TGCAGTGCTAGCGGGGGGGTGAACACTGAAGCTTTCTTT.

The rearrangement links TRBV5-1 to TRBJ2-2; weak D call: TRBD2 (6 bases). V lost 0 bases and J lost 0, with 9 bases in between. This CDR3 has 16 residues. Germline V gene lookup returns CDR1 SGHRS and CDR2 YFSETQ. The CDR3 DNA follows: TGCGCCAGCAGCTTGGGGCTAGCGCCGAACACCGGGGAGCTGTTTTTT. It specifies CASSLGLAPNTGELFF.

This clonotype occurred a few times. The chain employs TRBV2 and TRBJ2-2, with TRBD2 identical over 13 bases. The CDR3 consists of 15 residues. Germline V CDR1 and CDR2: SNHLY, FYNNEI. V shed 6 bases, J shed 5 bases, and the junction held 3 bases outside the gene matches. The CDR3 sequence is CASRALAGGTGELFF. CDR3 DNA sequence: TGTGCCAGCAGGGCACTAGCGGGAGGGACCGGGGAGCTGTTTTTT. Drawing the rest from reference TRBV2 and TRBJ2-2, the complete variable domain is EPEVTQTPSHQVTQMGQEVILRCVPISNHLYFYWYRQILGQKVEFLVSFYNNEISEKSEIFDDQFSVERPDGSNFTLKIRSTKLEDSAMYFCASRALAGGTGELFFGEGSRLTVL.

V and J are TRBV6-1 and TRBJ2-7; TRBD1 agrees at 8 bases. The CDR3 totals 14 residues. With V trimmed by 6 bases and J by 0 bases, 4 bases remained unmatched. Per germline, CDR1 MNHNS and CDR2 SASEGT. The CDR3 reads CASSRTGTSYEQYF. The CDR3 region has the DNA TGTGCCAGCAGCAGGACAGGGACCTCCTACGAGCAGTACTTC.

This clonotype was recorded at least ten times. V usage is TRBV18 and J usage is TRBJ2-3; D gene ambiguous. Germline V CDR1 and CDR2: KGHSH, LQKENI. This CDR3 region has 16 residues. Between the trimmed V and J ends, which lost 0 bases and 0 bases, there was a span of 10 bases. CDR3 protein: CASSPPFHGSTDTQYF. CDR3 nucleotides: TGTGCCAGCTCACCACCGTTTCACGGGAGCACAGATACGCAGTATTTT.

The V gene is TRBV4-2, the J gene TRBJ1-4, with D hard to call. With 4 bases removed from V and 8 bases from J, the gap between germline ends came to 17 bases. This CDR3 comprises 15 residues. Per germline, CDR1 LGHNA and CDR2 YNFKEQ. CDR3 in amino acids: CASSPPPGGSEKLFF. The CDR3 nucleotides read TGTGCCAGCAGCCCCCCCCCGGGAGGAAGCGAAAAACTGTTTTTT.

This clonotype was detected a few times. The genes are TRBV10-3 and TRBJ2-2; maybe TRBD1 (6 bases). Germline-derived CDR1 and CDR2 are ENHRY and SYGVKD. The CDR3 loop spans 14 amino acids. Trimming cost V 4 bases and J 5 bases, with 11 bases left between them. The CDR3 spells CAISAGQSTGELFF. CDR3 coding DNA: TGTGCCATCAGTGCAGGACAGAGTACCGGGGAGCTGTTTTTT.

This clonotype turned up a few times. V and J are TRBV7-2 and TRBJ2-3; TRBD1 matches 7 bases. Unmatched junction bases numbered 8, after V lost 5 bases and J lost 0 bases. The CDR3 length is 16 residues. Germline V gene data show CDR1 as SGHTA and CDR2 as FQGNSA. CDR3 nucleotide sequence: TGTGCCAGCAGCCGCGACAGGGCCTCTAGCACAGATACGCAGTATTTT. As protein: CASSRDRASSTDTQYF.